Below, one T cell receptor beta chain is given with its context. Its target is not known. Into CD45RA+ naive and CD45RA-negative memory subsets, the CD4+ cells were split. Sequencing was performed with immunoSEQ multiplex PCR; in TCRdb, only in-frame clones are kept and a portion is missing. The sample carries about 530,000 clones, 90% to 97% recorded once. The source of the sample is a study of shared clonotypes between healthy human individuals. Regarding the study as a whole: Generation probabilities were higher for clonotypes shared across all four sorted-subset donors than for unshared ones.

The CDR3 totals 15 residues. Per the germline V gene, CDR1 is MDHEN and CDR2 is SYDVKM. The V and J ends lost 7 bases and 4 bases, in that order; junction bases with no gene match: 4. This sequence was found in a woman aged 25 to 45 in good health. Sequencing input: naive CD4+ T cells sorted from blood. Subset described: CD45RA+ positively selected. The chain has TRBV28 and TRBJ2-2, with 12 bases fitting TRBD1. The CDR3 DNA is TGTGCCAGCACACCGGGACAGGGGGCCACCGGGGAGCTGTTTTTT. Its translation is CASTPGQGATGELFF.